This TCR beta chain was observed in a study of vaccination and CD4 T cells after COVID-19. Study-wide context: Convalescent donors were composed of six males and four females, of whom two were Hispanic. Stimulation used overlapping spike peptides from SARS-CoV-2, HCoV-NL63, HCoV-OC43 and HCoV-229E.

Germline lookup yields CDR1 MNHNS and CDR2 SASEGT. The CDR3 sequence is 13 residues long. V shed 6 bases and J 4 bases; nucleotides not matched to a gene: 2. An Oncomine TCR Beta short-read assay was used to sequence the DNA from cultured CD4+ T cells. TCRdb called the PCR reads again in MiXCR, with one record for every CDR3 protein. Of approximately 25,000 distinct CDR3 sequences in the sample, approximately 49% were seen once. This clonotype appeared once. The antigen is not known. The sample's treatment: roughly ten-day PBMC culture with coronavirus spike peptide pools or control peptides (ViraFEST assay). PBMCs, plated at fewer than 2.5 million per well, were grown in the presence of around 10 IU/ml IL-2 and around 10 ug/ml peptide pools. It was on days 3 and 7 that half the medium was replaced with fresh IL-2 medium.

The sequenced sample consisted of CD4+ T cells from blood, cultured in vitro. This chain links TRBV6-1 with TRBJ2-3, with TRBD1 matching over 9 bases. This TCR came from a human donor who had recovered from COVID-19. CDR3 DNA: TGTGCCAGCAGGGACAGGGGCCCAGATACGCAGTATTTT. This translates into CASRDRGPDTQYF.